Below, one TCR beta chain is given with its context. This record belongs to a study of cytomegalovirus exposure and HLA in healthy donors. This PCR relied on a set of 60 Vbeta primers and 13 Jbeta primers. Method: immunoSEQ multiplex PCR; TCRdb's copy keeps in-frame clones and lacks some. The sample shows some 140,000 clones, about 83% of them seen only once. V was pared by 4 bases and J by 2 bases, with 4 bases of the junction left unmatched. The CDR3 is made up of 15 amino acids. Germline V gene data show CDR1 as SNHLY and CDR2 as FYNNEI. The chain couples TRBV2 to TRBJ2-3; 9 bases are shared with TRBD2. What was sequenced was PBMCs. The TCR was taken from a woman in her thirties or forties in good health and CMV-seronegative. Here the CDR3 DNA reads TGTGCCAGCAGTGGGCTAGCGGGGCCCACAGATACGCAGTATTTT. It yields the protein CASSGLAGPTDTQYF.